The 28 T cell receptor beta chains presented below share a single source sample, sequenced in a study of spatial heterogeneity in lung cancer. Regarding time point: sample taken at primary tumor resection. No cell sorting; template was whole RNA from tumor, lung tissue or PBMC. TCRdb reprocessed the 5' RACE reads with MiXCR, giving one entry per CDR3 protein. Of under 40,000 distinct CDR3 sequences in the sample, about 5.8% were seen once. Sample: PBMCs, taken at surgery. Receptors were obtained from a male donor with early-stage non-small cell lung cancer.

This clonotype was counted between two and nine times. This sequence joins TRBV13 and TRBJ2-2; D is possibly TRBD2 (5 bases). Trimming shortened V by 3 bases and J by 8 bases, and 25 bases separated the two germline ends. Germline V CDR1 and CDR2: PRHDT, FYEKMQ (reference sequence). The CDR3 consists of 18 residues. Here the CDR3 DNA reads TGTGCCAGCAGCTTCCGGGATGCCTTAGGGATAACACCGGGGGAGCTGTTTTTT. Its translation: CASSFRDALGITPGELFF.

The rearrangement uses TRBV28 and TRBJ2-5; 11 bases line up with TRBD1. The CDR3 has 15 residues. Germline V gene sequence: CDR1 MDHEN, CDR2 SYDVKM. V lost 7 bases to trimming and J lost 5 bases; unmatched junction nucleotides: 9. The CDR3 nucleotides read TGTGCCAGCATCTCCGGACAGGGGGCATGGGAGACCCAGTACTTC. Translation gives CASISGQGAWETQYF.

There are many counts of this clonotype. The genes are TRBV5-1 and TRBJ1-1; 9 bases align to TRBD1. The germline gives CDR1 SGHRS, CDR2 YFSETQ. The CDR3 is 13 amino acids. With V trimmed by 4 bases and J by 6 bases, 4 bases remained unmatched. The CDR3 here is CASSTRQGAEAFF. CDR3 coding DNA: TGCGCCAGCAGCACGAGACAGGGGGCTGAAGCTTTCTTT.

About this clonotype: This could be a read error, since a much larger clone is one nucleotide away. CDR3 DNA sequence: TGTGCCAGCAGTTTCGGGACAGGGAGGAACACTGAAGCTTTCTTT. As protein: CASSFGTGRNTEAFF. V and J are TRBV27 and TRBJ1-1, with 9 bases aligning to TRBD1. Germline values: CDR1 MNHEY, CDR2 SMNVEV (reference sequence). The trim removed 3 bases at V and 1 base at J, leaving 3 bases unmatched. The CDR3 contains 15 residues.

The table lists this clonotype with many counts. This chain joins TRBV3-1 and TRBJ2-2; 7 positions match TRBD1. The J segment lost 1 base and the V segment lost 6 bases, leaving 5 bases of the junction unmatched. CDR1 and CDR2 (germline): LGHDT, YNNKEL (reference sequence). The CDR3 has 15 residues. CDR3 region: CASRTGQKNTGELFF. CDR3 DNA: TGTGCCAGCAGAACGGGACAGAAGAACACCGGGGAGCTGTTTTTT.

This clonotype was found many times. J is TRBJ2-3 and V is TRBV3-1; no reliable D call. Germline V CDR1 and CDR2: LGHDT, YNNKEL (reference sequence). CDR3 length equals 15 residues. Trimming stripped 4 bases from V and 1 base from J, with 12 bases between. This chain's CDR3 is CASSLNMVGTDTQYF. The CDR3 DNA reads TGTGCCAGCAGCCTCAATATGGTGGGCACAGATACGCAGTATTTT.

The CDR3 region has the DNA TGTGCCAGCAGCTCAACTTGGGACAGCTCCTACGAGCAGTACTTC. Protein product: CASSSTWDSSYEQYF. This sequence joins TRBV5-6 and TRBJ2-7, with 7 bases fitting TRBD1. CDR3 length equals 15 residues. The germline gives CDR1 SGHDT, CDR2 YYEEEE. Losses at the gene ends were 3 bases for V and 0 bases for J; bases not matched to a gene: 6.

The chain joins TRBV20-1 to TRBJ1-5; perhaps TRBD1 as D (5 bases). The CDR3 covers 18 residues. CDR1 DFQATT and CDR2 SNEGSKA come from the germline V gene (reference sequence). The V gene lost 0 bases and the J gene lost 4 bases, with 22 bases spanning the gap. CDR3 nucleotide sequence: TGCAGTGCTAGAGAACAGGAGAGAATTCGGTGGCAAAATCAGCCCCAGCATTTT. It is translated as CSAREQERIRWQNQPQHF.

This clonotype occurred a few times. The gene calls are TRBV7-4 and TRBJ1-5, with TRBD1 matching 9 bases. CDR3 size: 16 residues. J was trimmed by 6 bases and V by 2 bases; bases with no gene match: 8. Per germline, CDR1 SGHVT and CDR2 SQSDAQ. CDR3 sequence (DNA): TGTGCCAGCAGCTTACCCCGGACAGGGGAGCGTCAGCCCCAGCATTTT. Translating gives CASSLPRTGERQPQHF. Combining the CDR3 with reference TRBV7-4 and TRBJ1-5 gives the whole variable domain GAGVSQSPRYKVAKRGRDVALRCDSISGHVTLYWYRQTLGQGSEVLTYSQSDAQRDKSGRPSGRFSAERPERSVSTLKIQRTEQGDSAVYLCASSLPRTGERQPQHFGDGTRLSIL.

This clonotype was seen ten or more times. J is TRBJ1-6 and V is TRBV18; D is perhaps TRBD1 (5 bases). Per the germline V gene, CDR1 is KGHSH and CDR2 is LQKENI. Trimming removed 3 bases from V and 8 bases from J, with 11 bases in between. This CDR3 has 14 residues. CDR3 amino acids: CASSPGLGDSPLHF. In DNA form, the CDR3 reads TGTGCCAGCTCACCCGGATTAGGGGATTCACCCCTCCACTTT.

This clonotype was seen repeatedly, ten times or more. V is TRBV29-1 and J is TRBJ2-1; no firm D call. Germline lookup yields CDR1 SQVTM and CDR2 ANQGSEA. The CDR3 is made up of 10 amino acids. The germline V and J ends were trimmed by 7 bases and 5 bases, with 6 bases remaining between them. This CDR3 is CSGGDNEQFF. The CDR3 DNA reads TGCAGCGGAGGTGACAATGAGCAGTTCTTC.

This clonotype was detected ten times or more. The chain couples TRBV18 to TRBJ2-3, with D maybe TRBD1 (5 bases). The CDR3 runs 16 residues. Germline V gene data show CDR1 as KGHSH and CDR2 as LQKENI. Trimming stripped 2 bases from V and 2 bases from J, with 14 bases between. CDR3 nucleotide sequence: TGTGCCAGCTCACCAAACAGCCCTGGGGCCACAGATACGCAGTATTTT. Encoded protein: CASSPNSPGATDTQYF.

This clonotype came up many times. The chain combines TRBV7-2 with TRBJ1-6; no definite D call. Germline V lookup: CDR1 SGHTA, CDR2 FQGNSA. This CDR3 has 15 amino acids. The ends were cut back, 1 base at V and 4 bases at J, with 8 bases in the middle. The CDR3 sequence: CASSLGTPYNSPLHF. The CDR3 DNA is TGTGCCAGCAGCTTAGGAACACCTTATAATTCACCCCTCCACTTT.

The count of this clonotype is one. This chain connects TRBV30 to TRBJ1-1, with 7 bases lining up with TRBD1. V shed 3 bases, J shed 6 bases, and the junction held 10 bases outside the gene matches. Germline CDR1 is GTSNPN and CDR2 is SVGIG (reference sequence). The CDR3 is 14 residues long. The CDR3 protein is CAWRETGASAEAFF. For the CDR3, the DNA is TGTGCCTGGAGAGAAACAGGGGCGAGCGCTGAAGCTTTCTTT.

This clonotype was picked up a small number of times. V and J are TRBV5-1 and TRBJ2-5; 14 bases match TRBD2. V dropped 3 bases and J dropped 1; count of bases not matched to a gene: 2. CDR1 is SGHRS and CDR2 is YFSETQ in the germline V gene. This CDR3 has 16 amino acids. The DNA for the CDR3 is TGCGCCAGCAGCTGGGGACTAGCGGGGGCCCAAGAGACCCAGTACTTC. Protein product: CASSWGLAGAQETQYF.

This clonotype was seen many times. J is TRBJ1-1 and V is TRBV2; D unresolved. The germline gives CDR1 SNHLY, CDR2 FYNNEI. This CDR3 has 14 residues. V gave up 6 bases and J gave up 0 bases, with 11 bases separating them. The CDR3 sequence is CASRSYVLNTEAFF. CDR3 nucleotides: TGTGCCAGCAGGTCCTATGTACTGAACACTGAAGCTTTCTTT.

This clonotype was recorded at least ten times. V and J are TRBV6-5 and TRBJ1-1; a possible D gene is TRBD1 (5 bases). The germline CDR1 and CDR2 sequences are MNHEY and SVGAGI. Trimming removed 8 bases from V and 0 bases from J, with 10 bases in between. There are 13 residues in the CDR3. The CDR3 DNA is TGTGCCAGCGGGGCCCAGATGAACACTGAAGCTTTCTTT. Translating it yields CASGAQMNTEAFF.

This clonotype was found many times. V gene TRBV14 combines with J gene TRBJ1-6; D unclear. The V and J ends lost 2 bases and 10 bases respectively, with 9 bases between them. The CDR3 totals 13 residues. The germline V gene has CDR1 SGHDN and CDR2 FVKESK. The CDR3 nucleotides are TGTGCCAGCAGCCAATTTATGGGCTCACCCCTCCACTTT. This translates into CASSQFMGSPLHF. The variable domain in full, with the rest retrieved from reference TRBV14 and TRBJ1-6, is EAGVTQFPSHSVIEKGQTVTLRCDPISGHDNLYWYRRVMGKEIKFLLHFVKESKQDESGMPNNRFLAERTGGTYSTLKVQPAELEDSGVYFCASSQFMGSPLHFGNGTRLTVT.

This clonotype was observed at least ten times. The rearrangement links TRBV29-1 to TRBJ2-2, with 7 bases that match TRBD1. Germline CDR1 SQVTM, CDR2 ANQGSEA. The junction had 3 bases not matched to a gene; V was cut back by 6 bases and J by 2 bases. The CDR3 extends over 13 amino acids. CDR3 region: CSVGTANTGELFF. CDR3 in DNA: TGCAGCGTCGGGACAGCCAACACCGGGGAGCTGTTTTTT.

This clonotype was counted ten times or more. The chain recombines TRBV24-1 with TRBJ2-3; D is unresolved. The CDR3 extends over 11 amino acids. V lost 7 bases and J lost 2, with 3 bases in between. Germline CDR1 and CDR2: KGHDR and SFDVKD. As DNA, the CDR3 is TGTGCCACCAGCTACACAGATACGCAGTATTTT. It is translated as CATSYTDTQYF.

This clonotype has at least ten counts. The chain combines TRBV20-1 with TRBJ1-5, with a possible D match to TRBD1 (5 bases). Germline lookup yields CDR1 DFQATT and CDR2 SNEGSKA (reference sequence). V was cut by 6 bases and J by 2 bases, with 23 bases left in between. The length of the CDR3 is 17 residues. The CDR3 here is CSARREQGPIGNQPQHF. In DNA, the CDR3 is TGCAGTGCCCGCCGGGAGCAGGGCCCGATTGGCAATCAGCCCCAGCATTTT.

The chain recombines TRBV12-3 or TRBV12-4 with TRBJ2-5, with D perhaps matching TRBD2 (5 bases). The CDR3 consists of 15 residues. V lost 4 bases and J lost 5, with 17 bases in between. The CDR3 DNA reads TGTGCCAGCAGTTCCTCGGGGTGGGGTTCGGAGACCCAGTACTTC. Translating it yields CASSSSGWGSETQYF.

This clonotype has at least ten counts. V gene TRBV14 combines with J gene TRBJ1-2; 9 bases line up with TRBD1. This CDR3 region has 14 residues. Germline V gene sequence: CDR1 SGHDN, CDR2 FVKESK. J gave up 8 bases and V 4 bases, and 8 bases lay outside the gene matches. Here the CDR3 reads CASSRWDRVSGYTF. The CDR3 nucleotides are TGTGCCAGCAGCCGATGGGACAGGGTGAGCGGCTACACCTTC.

This clonotype was observed many times. The CDR3 nucleotides are TGTGCCAGCAGTCCTCCCGGTGGGGGGAATGAGCAGTTCTTC. Protein product: CASSPPGGGNEQFF. The chain is built from TRBV28 and TRBJ2-1, with D possibly being TRBD2 (6 bases). Per germline, CDR1 MDHEN and CDR2 SYDVKM. V lost 5 bases to trimming and J lost 7 bases, with 15 bases between them. The CDR3 is 14 residues long. Full variable domain (remainder filled in from reference TRBV28 and TRBJ2-1): DVKVTQSSRYLVKRTGEKVFLECVQDMDHENMFWYRQDPGLGLRLIYFSYDVKMKEKGDIPEGYSVSREKKERFSLILESASTNQTSMYLCASSPPGGGNEQFFGPGTRLTVL.

CDR3 nucleotides: TGTGCCAGCAGCTTAGGACGCCGGGACAATCCGTTCTTC. It encodes CASSLGRRDNPFF. This sequence joins TRBV13 and TRBJ2-1, with D possibly matching TRBD1 (6 bases). Germline-derived CDR1 and CDR2 are PRHDT and FYEKMQ (reference sequence). Deletions cut 0 bases from V and 15 bases from J, with 15 bases between. The CDR3 has 13 residues.

This clonotype has more than one count but fewer than ten. The chain recombines TRBV20-1 with TRBJ2-1, with no clear D. V lost 1 base, J lost 8 bases, and 15 bases lay in between. Germline V gives CDR1 DFQATT, CDR2 SNEGSKA (reference sequence). The CDR3 is made up of 14 amino acids. The CDR3 DNA is TGCAGTGCTAGAGTGGGCCGAGACTTGGATGAGCAGTTCTTC. The encoded protein is CSARVGRDLDEQFF.

Ten or more counts support this clonotype. V is TRBV27 and J is TRBJ2-7; D is undetermined. Germline V gene sequence: CDR1 MNHEY, CDR2 SMNVEV (reference sequence). Trimming left V 7 bases short and J 6 bases short, with 10 bases between. The CDR3 is 11 residues long. CDR3: CASKGPREQYF. The CDR3 region has the DNA TGTGCCAGCAAGGGCCCCCGCGAGCAGTACTTC.

Many counts were recorded for this clonotype. The rearrangement uses TRBV2 and TRBJ1-1; TRBD1 is a possible D gene (6 bases). Trimming stripped 8 bases from V and 0 bases from J, with 13 bases between. Germline CDR1 reads SNHLY; CDR2 reads FYNNEI. The CDR3 totals 14 residues. The CDR3 is CASGEGGLNTEAFF. The CDR3, as DNA: TGTGCCAGCGGGGAGGGGGGGCTGAACACTGAAGCTTTCTTT.